The clone carrying this TCR beta chain was found once. What it binds is unknown. TCRdb analysed the multiplex PCR reads with MiXCR anew, one entry per CDR3 protein. Here the sample spans tens of thousands of distinct CDR3 sequences, approximately 54% being singletons. These data belong to a study of breast tumors, draining lymph nodes, adjacent tissues. Notes on the study in general: Most tumor T cells seemingly derive from lymph node, then expand in tumor. Tumor and nontumor repertoires were significantly more similar in luminal-like than in basal-like breast cancer. Tumors had less TCR diversity than lymph nodes, more than nontumor tissue. That most tumor T cells come from lymph nodes remained unproven.

Looked up from germline, CDR1 is SGHTA and CDR2 is FQGNSA. This CDR3 comprises 14 residues. V was cut by 4 bases and J by 5 bases, with 12 bases left in between. The sequence was collected from a female donor with breast cancer. Some clones in this sample may be carry-over from other donors' samples. The sample taken for sequencing was breast tumor tissue. The chain links TRBV7-2 to TRBJ2-1; tentatively, D is TRBD2 (6 bases). DNA of the CDR3: TGTGCCAGCAGCTATGGGACTCGGAACAATGAGCAGTTCTTC. It translates to CASSYGTRNNEQFF.